Below, one TCR beta chain is given with its context. This sample was included in a study of PD-L1 blockade in urothelial cancer. Produced via immunoSEQ multiplex PCR; TCRdb's table is partial and in-frame only. The repertoire holds 40,000 to 45,000 clones, with about 88% as singletons. This material consisted of PBMCs, taken around atezolizumab (anti-PD-L1) treatment. The receptor was derived from a woman aged 55-75 years with urothelial cancer.

CDR3 DNA: TGCGCCAGCAGCCGCGCCGGACGAGGGGAAGGGGGTGGCTACACCTTC. This sequence encodes CASSRAGRGEGGGYTF. The chain employs TRBV4-3 and TRBJ1-2, with a tentative D call TRBD1 (6 bases). Germline loops: CDR1 LGHNA, CDR2 YSLEER. This CDR3 contains 16 residues. V was shortened by 4 bases and J by 7 bases, with 22 bases between the two germline ends.